Each of the 21 T cell receptor beta chains below was sequenced from the same sample in a study of shared clonotypes between healthy human individuals. The assay was immunoSEQ multiplex PCR, and TCRdb's table has in-frame clones only and misses some. The sample carries approximately 2.3 million clones, approximately 93% recorded once. The sequenced sample consisted of naive CD4+ T cells from PBMCs. Specified subset: CD45RA+ positively selected. All receptors come from a man aged 18 to 30 in good health. Some clones in this sample may be carry-over from other donors' samples.

As for this clone: At one end the junction does not follow the germline gene, possibly because of a read error. The V and J genes are TRBV19 and TRBJ1-5; D not certain. Germline CDR1 and CDR2: LNHDA and SQIVND (reference sequence). The CDR3 has 12 amino acids. The CDR3 DNA reads as TGTGCCAGTAGTATACTCCAGGCGGCCCCGGTTTTT. Residues: CASSILQAAPVF.

In nucleotides, the CDR3 is TGCGCCAGCGGGGTCGGCCTGGGGGGCGAAAAACTGTTTTTT. It translates to CASGVGLGGEKLFF. The chain carries TRBV5-1 and TRBJ1-4; D perhaps matches TRBD1 (6 bases). Trimming took off 7 bases at V and 8 bases at J, with 18 bases between the two ends. The CDR3 is 14 residues long. Germline V gene lookup returns CDR1 SGHRS and CDR2 YFSETQ.

This clone came up once. This chain joins TRBV5-1 and TRBJ2-5; 7 bases line up with TRBD2. V gave up 4 bases and J gave up 0 bases; unmatched junction bases: 9. The length of the CDR3 is 16 residues. CDR1 is SGHRS, CDR2 YFSETQ, per germline. CDR3 residues: CASSPILAGHQETQYF. DNA of the CDR3: TGCGCCAGCAGCCCAATCTTAGCGGGTCACCAAGAGACCCAGTACTTC.

The V call is TRBV7-2, the J call TRBJ1-2, with 8 positions matching TRBD1. The ends lost 1 base at V and 4 bases at J; junction bases unmatched: 5. Germline loops: CDR1 SGHTA, CDR2 FQGNSA. This CDR3 spans 15 amino acids. CDR3 residues: CASSLGQGSTYGYTF. The CDR3 nucleotides read TGTGCCAGCAGCTTAGGACAGGGGAGTACCTATGGCTACACCTTC.

This chain connects TRBV2 to TRBJ2-6; 7 nucleotides align to TRBD1. The CDR3 has 20 residues. V shed 3 bases and J 2 bases; nucleotides not matched to a gene: 16. CDR1 and CDR2 (germline): SNHLY, FYNNEI. CDR3 residues: CASSDPSWGTETTGANVLTF. The CDR3 nucleotides are TGTGCCAGCAGTGACCCTTCTTGGGGGACAGAAACTACTGGGGCCAACGTCCTGACTTTC.

The chain carries TRBV5-1 and TRBJ1-4; 8 positions agree with TRBD1. The CDR3 contains 14 residues. Germline V gene sequence: CDR1 SGHRS, CDR2 YFSETQ. Trimming at V came to 0 bases and at J to 10 bases, leaving 5 bases not matched to a gene. CDR3 sequence (DNA): TGCGCCAGCAGCTTGGGACAGGGGAATAGAAAACTGTTTTTT. Residues: CASSLGQGNRKLFF. Combining the CDR3 with reference TRBV5-1 and TRBJ1-4 gives the whole variable domain KAGVTQTPRYLIKTRGQQVTLSCSPISGHRSVSWYQQTPGQGLQFLFEYFSETQRNKGNFPGRFSGRQFSNSRSEMNVSTLELGDSALYLCASSLGQGNRKLFFGSGTQLSVL.

The V call is TRBV6-1, the J call TRBJ1-2; tentatively, D is TRBD1 (6 bases). The CDR3 is made up of 14 amino acids. Trimming left V 1 base short and J 5 bases short, with 11 bases between. The germline gives CDR1 MNHNS, CDR2 SASEGT. The CDR3 sequence is CASSEGGQSYGYTF. The CDR3 DNA reads TGTGCCAGCAGTGAAGGGGGGCAGAGTTATGGCTACACCTTC.

The chain is built from TRBV9 and TRBJ2-7; 9 bases are shared with TRBD1. V lost 4 bases and J lost 5; bases outside the gene matches: 7. The CDR3 has 14 amino acids. Looked up from germline, CDR1 is SGDLS and CDR2 is YYNGEE. The CDR3 nucleotides read TGTGCCAGCAGCCAGACAGGGGGGTACCACGAGCAGTACTTC. This encodes CASSQTGGYHEQYF.

CDR3 sequence reads: CASGLYGNEQFF. The CDR3 bases are TGTGCTAGTGGTTTGTATGGCAATGAGCAGTTCTTC. V gene TRBV12-5 combines with J gene TRBJ2-1; D gene unclear. Germline V lookup: CDR1 LGHNT, CDR2 FRNRAP. Trimming shortened V by 2 bases and J by 6 bases, and 5 bases separated the two germline ends. The CDR3 is made up of 12 amino acids.

The J gene is TRBJ2-2, the V gene TRBV27; D not resolved. Deletions cut 6 bases from V and 6 bases from J, with 11 bases between. Germline CDR1 MNHEY, CDR2 SMNVEV (reference sequence). The CDR3 has 13 residues. The CDR3 loop reads CASRWGRAGELFF. CDR3 coding DNA: TGTGCCAGCAGGTGGGGTAGGGCCGGGGAGCTGTTTTTT.

This rearrangement joins TRBV4-1 to TRBJ1-5; D is ambiguous. The V gene's germline CDR1 is MGHRA and CDR2 YSYEKL. CDR3 length: 13 amino acids. V was trimmed by 1 base and J by 2 bases, leaving 3 bases between them. CDR3: CASSQVGNQPQHF. CDR3 bases: TGCGCCAGCAGCCAAGTGGGCAATCAGCCCCAGCATTTT.

V is TRBV11-2 and J is TRBJ1-2; D is perhaps TRBD1 (5 bases). CDR1 SGHAT and CDR2 FQNNGV come from the germline V gene. This CDR3 has 12 residues. Trimming shortened V by 4 bases and J by 10 bases, and 13 bases separated the two germline ends. The CDR3 bases are TGTGCCAGCAGCTCTCGCGACAGTTACTACACCTTC. Translating it yields CASSSRDSYYTF.

The chain uses TRBV5-1 and TRBJ1-2; a possible D gene is TRBD1 (5 bases). This CDR3 region has 14 residues. In germline, CDR1 is SGHRS, CDR2 YFSETQ. The V and J ends lost 5 bases and 6 bases respectively, with 17 bases between them. The DNA of the CDR3 is TGCGCCAGCAGACCGGGGCGCCAAGGGGATGGCTACACCTTC. Translating gives CASRPGRQGDGYTF.

V usage is TRBV5-1 and J usage is TRBJ1-3; 7 positions match TRBD1. Germline CDR1 is SGHRS and CDR2 is YFSETQ. This CDR3 comprises 15 residues. Trimming cost V 4 bases and J 1 base; bases outside gene matches: 5. The CDR3 region is CASSETGLSGNTIYF. The CDR3 nucleotides read TGCGCCAGCAGCGAGACAGGGTTGTCTGGAAACACCATATATTTT. Complete variable domain (other parts from reference TRBV5-1 and TRBJ1-3): KAGVTQTPRYLIKTRGQQVTLSCSPISGHRSVSWYQQTPGQGLQFLFEYFSETQRNKGNFPGRFSGRQFSNSRSEMNVSTLELGDSALYLCASSETGLSGNTIYFGEGSWLTVV.

This chain joins TRBV5-3 and TRBJ2-7; 7 bases map to TRBD2. TRBV5-3 counts as an open reading frame of uncertain function. After removal of 3 bases from V and 3 bases from J, the junction contained 12 bases not matched to a gene. The CDR3 sequence is 16 residues long. CDR3: CARSYLRQLAGYEQYF. The CDR3 DNA sequence: TGTGCCAGAAGCTACCTCCGGCAGTTAGCGGGCTACGAGCAGTACTTC.

Turning to this clone: Other DNA sequences in the sample encode the same CDR3. DNA for the CDR3: TGTGCCAGCTCACCACGGGGAAACACTGAAGCTTTCTTT. Translation: CASSPRGNTEAFF. This rearrangement joins TRBV18 to TRBJ1-1; D call uncertain. Germline V gives CDR1 KGHSH, CDR2 LQKENI. This CDR3 is 13 amino acids long. Trimming cost V 1 base and J 2 bases, with 5 bases left between them.

This chain connects TRBV25-1 to TRBJ1-3; D is ambiguous. The CDR3 runs 14 residues. From germline, CDR1 is MGHDK and CDR2 SYGVNS. Between the trimmed V and J ends, which lost 3 bases and 4 bases, there was a span of 10 bases. As DNA, the CDR3 is TGTGCCAGCAGTGATCTCGGATCCGGAAACACCATATATTTT. This translates into CASSDLGSGNTIYF.

V usage is TRBV7-2 and J usage is TRBJ2-1; 9 positions match TRBD1. Germline trimming cut 5 bases from V and 4 bases from J; bases unmatched to any gene: 6. In germline, CDR1 is SGHTA, CDR2 FQGNSA. The CDR3 length is 15 residues. The CDR3 loop reads CASSPRDRAYNEQFF. The DNA for the CDR3 is TGTGCCAGCAGCCCTCGGGACAGGGCGTACAATGAGCAGTTCTTC.

V is TRBV19 and J is TRBJ1-2; D is ambiguous. The CDR3 is 15 amino acids. Deletions cut 6 bases from V and 3 bases from J, with 17 bases between. The V gene's germline CDR1 is LNHDA and CDR2 SQIVND (reference sequence). CDR3 loop: CASRNPGMGYYGYTF. The CDR3 DNA follows: TGTGCCAGTAGGAACCCGGGAATGGGGTACTATGGCTACACCTTC.

The genes are TRBV5-1 and TRBJ2-3; the D is unclear. Trimming removed 4 bases at V and 8 bases at J, with 14 bases between. Looked up from germline, CDR1 is SGHRS and CDR2 is YFSETQ. CDR3 length: 13 residues. CDR3: CASSDAPVVTQYF. The CDR3 DNA sequence: TGCGCCAGCAGCGATGCCCCTGTCGTTACGCAGTATTTT.

The chain employs TRBV21-1 and TRBJ2-7; the table's D gene call, TRBD1, was not cross checked with the DNA. TRBV21-1 is termed a pseudogene. This CDR3 region has 15 residues. The CDR3 region has the DNA TGTGCCAGCAGCGCGATGGACAGGGGAAGCTGCGAGCAGTACTTC. Translated: CASSAMDRGSCEQYF.